This record looks at one TCR beta chain sequence and its context. What it binds is not known. Germline loops: CDR1 MDHEN, CDR2 SYDVKM. The CDR3 is made up of 14 amino acids. A template switching step added UMIs, each with a 6-nucleotide sample barcode. For each CDR3 protein, TCRdb gives one entry from its re-call of the 5' RACE reads, without DNA. The sample totals about 450,000 distinct CDR3 sequences. This entry is derived from a study of monozygotic twins with inflammatory bowel disease. The study, taken as a whole, reports: Diversity of TCRbeta measured by inverse Simpson was lower in IBD patients than in healthy co-twins. Individual T cell subtypes were not distinguishable. Immunosuppressive treatment differences may have increased patient repertoire variability.

Sequenced input: blood. The V and J genes are TRBV28 and TRBJ1-4; the TRBD1 assignment by TCRdb is unverifiable without DNA. The sequence came from a human donor with ulcerative colitis or Crohn's disease, or a healthy co-twin of an affected twin (not recorded which). CDR3 sequence reads: CASSLPGSQEKLFF.